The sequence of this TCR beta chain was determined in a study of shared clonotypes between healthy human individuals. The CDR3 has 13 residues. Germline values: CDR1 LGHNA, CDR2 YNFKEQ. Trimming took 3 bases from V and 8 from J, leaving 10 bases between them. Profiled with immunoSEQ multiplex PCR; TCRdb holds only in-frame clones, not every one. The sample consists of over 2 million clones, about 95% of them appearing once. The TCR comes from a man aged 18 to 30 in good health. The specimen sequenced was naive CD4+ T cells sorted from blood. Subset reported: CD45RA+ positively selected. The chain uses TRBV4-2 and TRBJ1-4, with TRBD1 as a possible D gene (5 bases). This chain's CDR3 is CASSHDRKEKLFF. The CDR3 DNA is TGTGCCAGCAGCCACGACAGAAAGGAAAAACTGTTTTTT.